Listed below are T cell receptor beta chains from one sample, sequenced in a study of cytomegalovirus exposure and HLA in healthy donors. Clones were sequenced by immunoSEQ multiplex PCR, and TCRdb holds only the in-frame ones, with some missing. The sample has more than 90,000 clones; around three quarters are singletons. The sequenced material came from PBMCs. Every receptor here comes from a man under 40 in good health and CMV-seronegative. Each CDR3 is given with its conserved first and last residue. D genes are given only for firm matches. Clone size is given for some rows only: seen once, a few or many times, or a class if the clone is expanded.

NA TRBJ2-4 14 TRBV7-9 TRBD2 CASSSPLTSSIQYF TGTGCCAGCAGCTCCCCCCTGACTAGCAGCATTCAGTACTTC
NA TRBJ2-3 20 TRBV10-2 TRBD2 CASSAPGTSGRGDGLDTQYF TGCGCCAGCAGTGCACCTGGGACTAGCGGGAGGGGAGACGGATTAGATACGCAGTATTTT
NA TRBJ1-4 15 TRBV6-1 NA CASSESTRRGEKLFF TGTGCCAGCAGTGAATCGACCAGGAGGGGTGAAAAACTGTTTTTT
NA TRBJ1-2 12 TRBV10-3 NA CAISEDRSGYTF TGTGCCATCAGTGAAGACCGGAGTGGCTACACCTTC
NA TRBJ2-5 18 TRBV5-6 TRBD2 CASSPQWGLAEEQETQYF TGTGCCAGCAGCCCCCAATGGGGACTAGCGGAGGAACAAGAGACCCAGTACTTC
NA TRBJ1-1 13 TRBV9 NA CASSVVGVTEAFF TGTGCCAGCAGCGTAGTCGGGGTCACTGAAGCTTTCTTT
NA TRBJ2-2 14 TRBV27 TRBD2 CASQTSGGAGELFF TGTGCCAGCCAAACTAGCGGGGGGGCCGGGGAGCTGTTTTTT
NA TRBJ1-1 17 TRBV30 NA CAWSVQSGRGRNTEAFF TGTGCCTGGAGTGTACAGTCGGGCAGGGGAAGAAACACTGAAGCTTTCTTT
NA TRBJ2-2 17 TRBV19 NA CASSISSNLNTAGELFF TGTGCCAGTAGTATCTCTTCGAATCTCAATACAGCCGGGGAGCTGTTTTTT
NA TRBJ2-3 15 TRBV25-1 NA CASSRGTGRTDTQYF TGTGCCAGCAGTAGGGGAACGGGGAGGACAGATACGCAGTATTTT
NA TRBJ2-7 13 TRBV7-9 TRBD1 CSSSSGTAYEQYF TGTTCCAGCAGCTCAGGGACAGCCTACGAGCAGTACTTC
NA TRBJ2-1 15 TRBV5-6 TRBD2 CASSFLGLADNEQFF TGTGCCAGCAGCTTTCTGGGGCTAGCGGACAATGAGCAGTTCTTC
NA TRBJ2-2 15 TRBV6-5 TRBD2 CASRIGTSGVGELFF TGTGCCAGCAGAATTGGGACTAGCGGGGTCGGGGAGCTGTTTTTT
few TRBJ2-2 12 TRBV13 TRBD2 CASRWGGGELFF TGTGCCAGCAGATGGGGGGGCGGGGAGCTGTTTTTT
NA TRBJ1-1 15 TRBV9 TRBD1 CASSVGDSSNTEAFF TGTGCCAGCAGCGTAGGGGACAGCAGTAACACTGAAGCTTTCTTT
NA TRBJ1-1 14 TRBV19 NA CASSPGQWNTEAFF TGTGCCAGTAGTCCCGGACAGTGGAACACTGAAGCTTTCTTT
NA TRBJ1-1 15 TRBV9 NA CASSATPGKGTEAFF TGTGCCAGCAGCGCCACCCCGGGGAAGGGCACTGAAGCTTTCTTT
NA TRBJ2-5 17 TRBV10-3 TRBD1 CAISADRDRDYQETQYF TGTGCCATCAGTGCGGATAGGGACAGAGATTACCAAGAGACCCAGTACTTC
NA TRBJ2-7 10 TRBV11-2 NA CASSFSEQYF TGTGCCAGCAGCTTCTCGGAGCAGTACTTC
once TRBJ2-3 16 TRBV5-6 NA CASSPLGPGVRDTQYF TGTGCCAGCAGCCCCCTCGGGCCAGGGGTTCGGGATACGCAGTATTTT
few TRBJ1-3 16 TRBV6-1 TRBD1 CASSGGQGSFGNTIYF TGTGCCAGCAGTGGAGGACAGGGATCGTTCGGAAACACCATATATTTT
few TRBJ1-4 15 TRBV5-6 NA CASSLYRVTNEKLFF TGTGCCAGCAGCTTGTACAGGGTAACTAATGAAAAACTGTTTTTT
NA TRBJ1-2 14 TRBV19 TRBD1 CASSPGQGEHGYTF TGTGCCAGTAGTCCGGGACAGGGGGAACACGGCTACACCTTC
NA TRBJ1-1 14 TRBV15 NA CATSRVRGNTEAFF TGTGCCACCAGCAGAGTGCGAGGGAACACTGAAGCTTTCTTT
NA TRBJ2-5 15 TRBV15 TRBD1 CATSRDGQGAETQYF TGTGCCACCAGCAGAGACGGACAGGGGGCAGAGACCCAGTACTTC
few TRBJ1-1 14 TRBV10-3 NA CAISEGGTPWGAFF TGTGCCATCAGTGAGGGGGGGACTCCTTGGGGGGCTTTCTTT
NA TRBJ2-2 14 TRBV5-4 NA CASRPGQNTGELFF TGTGCCAGCAGGCCGGGACAGAACACCGGGGAGCTGTTTTTT
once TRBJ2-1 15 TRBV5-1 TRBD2 CASSRMGLAGEEQFF TGCGCCAGCAGCCGCATGGGACTAGCGGGAGAGGAGCAGTTCTTC
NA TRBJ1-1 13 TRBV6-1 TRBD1 CASRTGLNTEAFF TGTGCCAGCAGGACAGGGTTGAACACTGAAGCTTTCTTT
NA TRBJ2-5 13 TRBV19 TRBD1 CASSPGQQETQYF TGTGCCAGTAGCCCGGGACAGCAAGAGACCCAGTACTTC
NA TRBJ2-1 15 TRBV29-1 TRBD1 CSVSGGRGSYNEQFF TGCAGCGTTTCAGGGGGTAGAGGGTCCTACAATGAGCAGTTCTTC
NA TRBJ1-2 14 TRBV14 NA CASSRISTGQGYTF TGTGCCAGCAGCCGAATATCTACAGGGCAGGGCTACACCTTC
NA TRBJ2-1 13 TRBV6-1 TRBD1 CASRLTGGHEQFF TGTGCCAGCAGATTGACAGGGGGGCATGAGCAGTTCTTC
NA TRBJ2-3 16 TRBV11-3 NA CASSLAPPGSADTQYF TGTGCCAGCAGCTTAGCTCCCCCGGGATCCGCAGATACGCAGTATTTT
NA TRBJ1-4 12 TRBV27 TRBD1 CASRTGDEKLFF TGTGCCAGCCGGACAGGGGACGAAAAACTGTTTTTT
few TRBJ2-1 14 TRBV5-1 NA CASSLETSNNEQFF TGCGCCAGCAGCTTAGAGACTTCCAACAATGAGCAGTTCTTC
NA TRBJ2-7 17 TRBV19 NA CASSISHQGGILYEQYF TGTGCCAGTAGTATATCCCACCAGGGTGGGATCCTCTACGAGCAGTACTTC
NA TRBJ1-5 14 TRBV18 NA CASSPGGQPRPQHF TGTGCCAGCTCACCAGGTGGGCAGCCCCGGCCCCAGCATTTT
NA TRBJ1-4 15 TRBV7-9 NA CASSLEGLYGEKLFF TGTGCCAGCAGCTTAGAGGGGCTGTACGGGGAAAAACTGTTTTTT
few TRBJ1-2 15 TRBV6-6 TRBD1 CASSHRDRANYGYTF TGTGCCAGCAGCCACAGGGACAGAGCTAACTATGGCTACACCTTC
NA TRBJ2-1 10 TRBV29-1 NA CSVDNNEQFF TGCAGCGTTGATAACAATGAGCAGTTCTTC
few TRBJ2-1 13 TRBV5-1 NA CASSGRGGNEQFF TGCGCCAGCAGCGGGAGGGGGGGAAATGAGCAGTTCTTC
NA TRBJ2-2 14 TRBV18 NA CASSAQEYTGELFF TGTGCCAGCTCCGCCCAGGAATACACCGGGGAGCTGTTTTTT